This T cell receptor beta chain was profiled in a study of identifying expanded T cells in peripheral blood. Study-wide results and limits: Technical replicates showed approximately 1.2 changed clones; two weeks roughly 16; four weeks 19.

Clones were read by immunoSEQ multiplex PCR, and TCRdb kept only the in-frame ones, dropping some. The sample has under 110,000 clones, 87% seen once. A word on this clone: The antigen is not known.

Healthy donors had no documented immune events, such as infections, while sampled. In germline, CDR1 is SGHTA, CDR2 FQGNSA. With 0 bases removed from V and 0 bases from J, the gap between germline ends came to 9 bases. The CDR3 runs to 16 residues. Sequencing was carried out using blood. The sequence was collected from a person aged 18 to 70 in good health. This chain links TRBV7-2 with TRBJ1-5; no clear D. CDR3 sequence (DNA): TGTGCCAGCAGCTTAGCATCAGGTAATAGCAATCAGCCCCAGCATTTT. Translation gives CASSLASGNSNQPQHF.